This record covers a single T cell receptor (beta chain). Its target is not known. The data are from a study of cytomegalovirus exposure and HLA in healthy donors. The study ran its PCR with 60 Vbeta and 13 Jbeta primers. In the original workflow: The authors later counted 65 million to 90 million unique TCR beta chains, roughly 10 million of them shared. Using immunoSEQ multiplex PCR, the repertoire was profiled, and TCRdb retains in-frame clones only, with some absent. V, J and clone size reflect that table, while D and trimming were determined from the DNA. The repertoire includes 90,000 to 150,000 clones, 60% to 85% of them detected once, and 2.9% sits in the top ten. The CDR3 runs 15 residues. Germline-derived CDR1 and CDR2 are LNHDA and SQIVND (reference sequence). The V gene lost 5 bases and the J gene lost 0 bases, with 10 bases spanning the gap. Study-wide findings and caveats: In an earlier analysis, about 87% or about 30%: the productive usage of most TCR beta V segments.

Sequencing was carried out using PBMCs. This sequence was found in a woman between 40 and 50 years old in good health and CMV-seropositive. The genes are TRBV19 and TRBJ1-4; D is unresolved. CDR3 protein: CASSATVATNEKLFF. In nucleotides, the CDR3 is TGTGCCAGTAGTGCTACAGTTGCAACTAATGAAAAACTGTTTTTT.